This T cell receptor (beta chain) was recorded in a study of OX40 agonist ivuxolimab in advanced cancers. Using immunoSEQ multiplex PCR, the repertoire was profiled, and TCRdb retains in-frame clones only, with some absent. The data contain roughly 84,000 clones, over 75% of them singletons. J lost 0 bases, V lost 9 bases, and 6 bases had no gene match. CDR1 MNHEY and CDR2 SMNVEV come from the germline V gene (reference sequence). The CDR3 covers 16 residues. Sequencing was performed on CD4+ or CD8+ T cells sorted from blood, taken in a trial of the OX40 agonist ivuxolimab. This chain links TRBV27 with TRBJ2-6; TRBD1 matches at 9 bases. The TCR sequence derives from an adult with an advanced solid tumor such as melanoma, head and neck, liver or kidney cancer. CDR3 residues: CASTDRGDSGANVLTF. CDR3 bases: TGTGCCAGTACCGACAGGGGGGACTCTGGGGCCAACGTCCTGACTTTC.